The 21 T cell receptor beta chains listed next were all sequenced from one sample in a study of blood T cell repertoires in COVID-19. The data were produced by immunoSEQ multiplex PCR, yet TCRdb's version contains in-frame clones alone and is incomplete. This table has 450,000 or so clones, approximately 91% appearing once. Material for sequencing was peripheral blood. These receptors were obtained from a woman aged 40 to 50 with COVID-19, enrolled during active disease.

The rearrangement joins TRBV5-1 to TRBJ1-1; tentative D call: TRBD1 (5 bases). Germline V gives CDR1 SGHRS, CDR2 YFSETQ. CDR3 length equals 13 residues. Trimming took 0 bases from V and 10 from J, leaving 13 bases between them. The CDR3 loop reads CASSLAYQGRAFF. CDR3 DNA sequence: TGCGCCAGCAGCTTGGCTTATCAGGGTCGAGCTTTCTTT.

V gene TRBV15 combines with J gene TRBJ2-7; D gene unclear. Germline lookup yields CDR1 LNHNV and CDR2 YYDKDF (reference sequence). This CDR3 is 15 amino acids long. Trimming cost V 2 bases and J 3 bases, with 14 bases left between them. The CDR3 sequence: CATSRLGGGSYEQYF. CDR3 DNA: TGTGCCACCAGCAGACTAGGTGGCGGTAGCTACGAGCAGTACTTC.

The rearrangement uses TRBV19 and TRBJ2-3, with 10 nucleotides matching TRBD2. The germline CDR1 and CDR2 sequences are LNHDA and SQIVND (reference sequence). The CDR3 is made up of 16 amino acids. Trimming cost V 5 bases and J 2 bases; bases outside gene matches: 7. The CDR3 region has the DNA TGTGCCAGTAGTTGGGGTAGCGGGGGGAACACAGATACGCAGTATTTT. Translated, it gives CASSWGSGGNTDTQYF.

This chain joins TRBV6-5 and TRBJ1-2; the match to TRBD1 covers 9 bases. Germline loops: CDR1 MNHEY, CDR2 SVGAGI. The ends lost 2 bases at V and 8 bases at J; junction bases unmatched: 6. This CDR3 is built from 14 residues. The CDR3 nucleotides read TGTGCCAGCAGTTACGGGGACAGGGTGGACGGCTACACCTTC. Translation gives CASSYGDRVDGYTF.

The chain combines TRBV28 with TRBJ2-7; D may be TRBD1 (5 bases). The germline V gene has CDR1 MDHEN and CDR2 SYDVKM. The V gene lost 7 bases and the J gene lost 2 bases, with 15 bases spanning the gap. CDR3 size: 14 residues. In nucleotides, the CDR3 is TGTGCCAGCACCCCGGACATCTTTGCCTACGAGCAGTACTTC. Translating gives CASTPDIFAYEQYF.

The rearrangement links TRBV3-1 (or the pseudogene TRBV3-2) to TRBJ1-1; D not certain. CDR3 length: 14 amino acids. Germline V gene sequence: CDR1 LGHDT, CDR2 YNNKEL (reference sequence). Trimming took off 6 bases at V and 2 bases at J, with 13 bases between the two ends. CDR3 DNA sequence: TGTGCCAGCAGTCGCTTCGGGGATAACACTGAAGCTTTCTTT. This encodes CASSRFGDNTEAFF.

The V gene is TRBV9, the J gene TRBJ2-2; D unresolved. Trimming removed 1 base from V and 0 bases from J, with 4 bases in between. Per the germline V gene, CDR1 is SGDLS and CDR2 is YYNGEE. The CDR3 spans 14 residues. The CDR3 DNA follows: TGTGCCAGCAGCGTAAGAGCGAACACCGGGGAGCTGTTTTTT. Translated: CASSVRANTGELFF.

The CDR3 DNA is TGTGCCAGACCCGGTACCGATCAGCCCCAGCATTTT. It translates to CARPGTDQPQHF. The chain is built from TRBV5-3 and TRBJ1-5, with D uncertain. TRBV5-3 is reported as an ORF; its role is uncertain. The CDR3 contains 12 residues. Trimming took off 7 bases at V and 5 bases at J, with 10 bases between the two ends.

The chain has TRBV6-5 and TRBJ2-7; 10 bases map to TRBD1. This CDR3 comprises 14 residues. The J segment lost 1 base and the V segment lost 6 bases, leaving 3 bases of the junction unmatched. Germline V gives CDR1 MNHEY, CDR2 SVGAGI. The CDR3 bases are TGTGCCAGCAGCCGGGACAGGGGTTCCTACGAGCAGTACTTC. Protein sequence: CASSRDRGSYEQYF.

The chain couples TRBV7-9 to TRBJ1-4; TRBD1 might be the D (5 bases). Trimming stripped 3 bases from V and 4 bases from J, with 9 bases between. Germline CDR1 and CDR2: SEHNR and FQNEAQ (reference sequence). CDR3 length equals 14 residues. In DNA form, the CDR3 reads TGTGCCAGCAGCTTTACGACAGTTAATGAAAAACTGTTTTTT. Its translation: CASSFTTVNEKLFF.

V gene TRBV10-3 combines with J gene TRBJ2-1; a possible D gene is TRBD2 (7 bases). Germline V CDR1 and CDR2: ENHRY, SYGVKD. V was cut by 6 bases and J by 7 bases, with 13 bases left in between. The CDR3 extends over 13 amino acids. The CDR3 loop is CAIREGGENEQFF. The CDR3 DNA follows: TGTGCCATCAGAGAGGGGGGGGAAAATGAGCAGTTCTTC.

The chain recombines TRBV4-3 with TRBJ2-3; TRBD2 aligns across 9 bases. The germline gives CDR1 LGHNA, CDR2 YSLEER. J lost 3 bases, V lost 2 bases, and 12 bases had no gene match. This CDR3 has 18 residues. CDR3 bases: TGCGCCAGCAGCCAAAGACTACGGGCCGCGGGAGGGACAGATACGCAGTATTTT. Protein: CASSQRLRAAGGTDTQYF.

The rearrangement links TRBV10-1 to TRBJ1-4, with a possible D match to TRBD1 (5 bases). V was pared by 8 bases and J by 3 bases, with 10 bases between. Germline-derived CDR1 and CDR2 are WNHNN and SYGVQD (reference sequence). CDR3 length: 13 amino acids. CDR3 coding DNA: TGCGCCAGCGACTGGGGGGCTAATGAAAAACTGTTTTTT. The encoded protein is CASDWGANEKLFF.

The chain uses TRBV4-1 and TRBJ1-5, with D perhaps matching TRBD1 (6 bases). V shed 0 bases and J shed 6 bases, with 15 bases lying between them. There are 16 residues in the CDR3. Germline V gives CDR1 MGHRA, CDR2 YSYEKL. The CDR3 DNA reads TGCGCCAGCAGCCAAGATGGTCAGGGGATTCTTCAGCCCCAGCATTTT. Translating it yields CASSQDGQGILQPQHF.

The chain recombines TRBV2 with TRBJ1-1, with D perhaps matching TRBD1 (5 bases). The CDR3 totals 15 residues. Germline V gives CDR1 SNHLY, CDR2 FYNNEI. With 6 bases removed from V and 3 bases from J, the gap between germline ends came to 17 bases. CDR3 sequence reads: CASRGRTSTDTEAFF. DNA of the CDR3: TGTGCCAGCAGGGGGAGGACGTCGACAGACACTGAAGCTTTCTTT. Variable domain in full (rest from reference TRBV2 and TRBJ1-1): EPEVTQTPSHQVTQMGQEVILRCVPISNHLYFYWYRQILGQKVEFLVSFYNNEISEKSEIFDDQFSVERPDGSNFTLKIRSTKLEDSAMYFCASRGRTSTDTEAFFGQGTRLTVV.

This chain uses TRBV30 with TRBJ1-5; 8 positions agree with TRBD1. The CDR3 runs 16 residues. With V trimmed by 2 bases and J by 0 bases, 6 bases remained unmatched. Germline V gives CDR1 GTSNPN, CDR2 SVGIG (reference sequence). The CDR3 DNA reads as TGTGCCTGGAGTCATGGACAGGGCTATAGCAATCAGCCCCAGCATTTT. Encoded protein: CAWSHGQGYSNQPQHF.

V usage is TRBV6-6 and J usage is TRBJ1-6; the D is unclear. Germline loops: CDR1 MNHNY, CDR2 SVGAGI (reference sequence). Trimming took 8 bases from V and 8 from J, leaving 16 bases between them. This CDR3 has 14 residues. CDR3 in DNA: TGTGCCAGCCGGTTGGGGAGACGGGATTCACCCCTCCACTTT. This encodes CASRLGRRDSPLHF.

The CDR3 region is CASSVQGAEDYGYTF. Here the CDR3 DNA reads TGTGCCAGCAGCGTACAGGGGGCGGAAGACTATGGCTACACCTTC. This chain links TRBV7-9 with TRBJ1-2, with 9 positions matching TRBD1. Unmatched junction bases numbered 7, after V lost 5 bases and J lost 3 bases. Germline lookup yields CDR1 SEHNR and CDR2 FQNEAQ (reference sequence). CDR3 length equals 15 residues.

The chain couples TRBV2 to TRBJ2-3, with TRBD2 as a possible D gene (7 bases). The germline CDR1 and CDR2 sequences are SNHLY and FYNNEI. Trimming left V 4 bases short and J 12 bases short, with 20 bases between. The CDR3 contains 14 residues. The CDR3 bases are TGTGCCAGCAGTGCGGGGGGCTCCAGATACCGCCAGTATTTT. Residues: CASSAGGSRYRQYF.

V and J are TRBV10-2 and TRBJ1-6, with 10 bases fitting TRBD1. Germline CDR1 is WSHSY and CDR2 is SAAADI. J gave up 10 bases and V 7 bases, and 7 bases lay outside the gene matches. This CDR3 has 14 amino acids. DNA for the CDR3: TGCGCCAGCAACCCGGGACAGGGGAAGTCACCCCTCCACTTT. It encodes CASNPGQGKSPLHF.

The chain couples TRBV19 to TRBJ2-6; D is ambiguous. The CDR3 runs to 14 residues. The germline gives CDR1 LNHDA, CDR2 SQIVND (reference sequence). The V end lost 8 bases, the J end lost 1 base, and 9 bases lay between the germline ends. CDR3 in amino acids: CASDFRSGANVLTF. Written as DNA, the CDR3 is TGTGCCAGTGACTTTAGATCTGGGGCCAACGTCCTGACTTTC.